This paragraph covers one T cell receptor (beta chain) sequence. Its antigen remains undetermined. One base away there is no much larger clone; base qualities are not given. For repertoire sequencing, TCR beta CDR3 regions were amplified from RNA transcripts. The first round was an RT-PCR using HTBI primers with the Qiagen OneStep RT-PCR kit, and this first round was followed by a second-round multiplex PCR, then size selection and purification. Libraries were sequenced on an Illumina HiSeq2000 using paired-end 100 bp reads. The authors' pipeline ran thus. SOAPnuke was used to process the reads, removing any read that contained adapters or uncalled bases, had a mean Phred below 15, or lacked an exact match to the constant primer or identifier. High-quality paired reads were merged with COPE v1.2.5. Each unique nucleotide sequence was defined as a clonotype, and clonotypes were aligned to IMGT TRB V, D and J references with MiTCR v1.1. Only V-J combinations with frequency above 0.0001 were analysed, covering 98% to 99.2% of repertoires. A TCR clonal expansion and chaos score per V-J combination was defined as the ratio of F50 clonal expansion to chaos observed in the TCRdist matrix. Welch's t-statistics and random forest were used to narrow the features down to about a dozen V-J combinations, which were then fed into a naive Bayes classifier. The Morisita-Horn index was used to measure how similar the thyroid and blood repertoires were. The public reads were reanalyzed by TCRdb: fastp trimming at Q25, MiXCR alignment, in-frame beta chains only. Records with the same CDR3 protein are collapsed into one entry carrying the most frequent genes and DNA. TCRdb, rather than the study authors, made the V and J calls. Across this sample there are about 390,000 distinct CDR3 sequences, with about 18% seen only once. The ten largest account for 2% to 3% of the sample.

Hyperthyroidism was considered stable if no progression to ophthalmopathy occurred within 18 months of follow-up. The hyperthyroidism patients were 18 to 65 years old and newly diagnosed, with a disease duration of less than 2 months. Patients with other autoimmune diseases, uncontrolled infections, pregnancy or lactation were excluded from the study. Diagnosis was based on clinical symptoms, serum thyroxine, TRAb, thyroid ultrasound and orbital computed tomography. Ficoll-Paque density gradient centrifugation was used to isolate PBMCs from approximately 11 ml of fresh peripheral blood. Trizol reagent was used to extract the total RNA, and its quality was then checked on an Agilent 2100 Bioanalyzer. This sample stems from a study of Graves' ophthalmopathy and Graves' hyperthyroidism (dated 2018 in TCRdb). As for the study more broadly: Peripheral blood was collected at initial diagnosis, before any treatment. The study used signatures of the TCR beta repertoire to tell Graves' ophthalmopathy apart from Graves' hyperthyroidism and to predict which patients would progress to ophthalmopathy. In total, 135 blood samples were TCR-sequenced: around 42 ophthalmopathy, under 85 hyperthyroidism and approximately 17 hyperthyroidism-to-ophthalmopathy patients. To explore V-J signatures that distinguish ophthalmopathy from hyperthyroidism, a discovery set of 95 to 100 patients was enrolled, made up of 40 to 45 with ophthalmopathy and 55 to 65 with stable hyperthyroidism. An independent validation cohort comprised under 20 hyperthyroidism patients and 15 to 17 patients who later progressed from hyperthyroidism to ophthalmopathy. In more than five hyperthyroidism patients, T-cell repertoires of thyroid tissue and blood were compared. Following sampling, methimazole starting at 30 mg daily was administered to hyperthyroidism patients, and high-dose intravenous methylprednisolone was administered to ophthalmopathy patients.

Including the terminal cysteine and phenylalanine, the CDR3 comprises 13 residues. Only the CDR3 part of the read is kept: 39 bases, read in frame from the first base. The CDR1 and CDR2 encoded by the germline V gene are MNHNS and SASEGT. V is shortened by 7 bases, J by 1 base, and the region joining them spans 11 bases. Overall study outcomes, separate from this receptor: Among expanded thyroid clonotypes with frequency above 0.001, most also showed up in blood, which suggests that blood repertoires may reflect the thyroid immune response. The 13-signature model separated ophthalmopathy from stable hyperthyroidism with roughly 88% sensitivity and 81% to 82% specificity in cross-validation, and 80%/75% in the test set. In validation, the model predicted ophthalmopathy progression with roughly 68% sensitivity and about 77% specificity; eleven to twelve predicted patients were CT-confirmed with GO in a median of 6.5 months. Sample size was not statistically predetermined, and group allocation was not concealed from the investigators.

The V and J genes are TRBV6-1 and TRBJ2-7; confidence is insufficient to name the D gene. The clonotype originates from an adult woman with stable Graves' hyperthyroidism. The specimen was peripheral blood. The CDR3 region reads CASTDTASYEQYF. The DNA sequence reads TGTGCCAGCACCGACACGGCGTCCTACGAGCAGTACTTC.